These 23 T cell receptor beta chains originate from one sample sequenced in a study of CD8+ T cells in alopecia areata. Treatment in this sample: oral pan-JAK inhibitor, 5-10 mg twice daily. RNA, once extracted, was reverse transcribed into cDNA for use as the sequencing template. TCRdb's copy holds only in-frame clones and misses some; the assay was immunoSEQ multiplex PCR. The table shows some 150,000 clones, with about 54% occurring only once. The specimen comprised CD4+ T cells sorted from blood, sampled at approximately week 61, from a patient treated with tofacitinib. All receptors derive from a human donor with alopecia areata.

The chain combines TRBV4-1 with TRBJ1-3; no definite D call. Germline CDR1 is MGHRA and CDR2 is YSYEKL. Trimming pared 1 base from V and 0 bases from J, leaving 10 bases between. The CDR3 is made up of 16 amino acids. In DNA, the CDR3 is TGCGCCAGCAGCCAAGCTGCCTCGGACTCTGGAAACACCATATATTTT. It codes for CASSQAASDSGNTIYF.

The rearrangement joins TRBV27 to TRBJ2-5; 10 nucleotides line up with TRBD2. The CDR3 has 16 residues. Germline V gene sequence: CDR1 MNHEY, CDR2 SMNVEV (reference sequence). Trimming cost V 6 bases and J 2 bases; bases outside gene matches: 9. Here the CDR3 reads CASSYRLTSGQETQYF. DNA for the CDR3: TGTGCCAGCAGCTATAGATTGACTAGCGGGCAAGAGACCCAGTACTTC.

This clone was seen more than once but under ten times. This chain joins TRBV7-2 and TRBJ1-2; TRBD1 aligns across 7 bases. The V and J ends lost 4 bases and 4 bases, in that order; junction bases with no gene match: 6. Per the germline V gene, CDR1 is SGHTA and CDR2 is FQGNSA. The CDR3 consists of 14 residues. The CDR3 nucleotides are TGTGCCAGCAGCTCCTTCGGGACAGCCTATGGCTACACCTTC. Translated, it gives CASSSFGTAYGYTF.

The chain recombines TRBV30 with TRBJ2-5; 9 bases fit TRBD2. The CDR3 is 13 residues long. The germline V gene encodes CDR1 GTSNPN and CDR2 SVGIG (reference sequence). J lost 9 bases, V lost 0 bases, and 5 bases had no gene match. CDR3 nucleotides: TGTGCCTGGAGTGTCGGCGGGGGGGGACCCCAGTACTTC. Translating gives CAWSVGGGGPQYF. Full variable domain (outside the CDR3, taken from reference TRBV30 and TRBJ2-5): SQTIHQWPATLVQPVGSPLSLECTVEGTSNPNLYWYRQAAGRGLQLLFYSVGIGQISSEVPQNLSASRPQDRQFILSSKKLLLSDSGFYLCAWSVGGGGPQYFGPGTRLLVL.

The chain combines TRBV11-1 with TRBJ2-1; tentatively, D is TRBD2 (5 bases). The CDR3 totals 15 residues. The germline V and J ends were trimmed by 5 bases and 9 bases, with 20 bases remaining between them. Germline V gene lookup returns CDR1 SGHAT and CDR2 FQDESV (reference sequence). CDR3 DNA: TGTGCCAGCAGCCCGAACCGGGCTAGCCGTCGTGAGCAGTTCTTC. This encodes CASSPNRASRREQFF.

J is TRBJ1-1 and V is TRBV14; D gene uncertain. The CDR3 extends over 13 amino acids. Germline CDR1 reads SGHDN; CDR2 reads FVKESK. Trimming stripped 4 bases from V and 0 bases from J, with 6 bases between. CDR3 nucleotide sequence: TGTGCCAGCAGCCTCACCTTGAACACTGAAGCTTTCTTT. It encodes CASSLTLNTEAFF.

The J gene is TRBJ2-1, the V gene TRBV29-1; 8 nucleotides match TRBD2. This CDR3 is 14 amino acids long. V was pared by 3 bases and J by 3 bases, with 4 bases of the junction left unmatched. Germline-derived CDR1 and CDR2 are SQVTM and ANQGSEA. CDR3 protein: CSVDRGGFYNEQFF. CDR3 coding DNA: TGCAGCGTTGATCGGGGGGGCTTCTACAATGAGCAGTTCTTC.

As for this clone: Distinct nucleotide sequences in the sample also encode this CDR3. CDR3 nucleotide sequence: TGTGCCAGCAGCTTAAACCTCGGGGGGCACACAGATACGCAGTATTTT. Its translation is CASSLNLGGHTDTQYF. This chain connects TRBV7-3 to TRBJ2-3; D perhaps matches TRBD2 (7 bases). V lost 1 base and J lost 2, with 13 bases in between. The germline V gene has CDR1 SGHTA and CDR2 FQGTGA. The CDR3 consists of 16 residues.

The CDR3 coding sequence is TGTGCCAGCTACGGGGGTAGCTCCTACAATGAGCAGTTCTTC. Amino acid sequence: CASYGGSSYNEQFF. This rearrangement joins TRBV6-1 to TRBJ2-1, with TRBD2 as a possible D gene (6 bases). The germline V and J ends were trimmed by 8 bases and 0 bases, with 11 bases remaining between them. The CDR3 is made up of 14 amino acids. Germline V gene lookup returns CDR1 MNHNS and CDR2 SASEGT.

The chain employs TRBV5-1 and TRBJ1-2, with D possibly TRBD1 on 5 matching bases. Germline lookup yields CDR1 SGHRS and CDR2 YFSETQ. Trimming stripped 4 bases from V and 10 bases from J, with 20 bases between. This CDR3 is built from 14 residues. The CDR3 bases are TGCGCCAGCAGCATAGACCTCGGGGCGATGTCCTACACCTTC. This translates into CASSIDLGAMSYTF.

This clone turned up a few times. The CDR3 sequence is CAWSVQGTEAFF. CDR3 bases: TGTGCCTGGAGTGTACAAGGGACTGAAGCTTTCTTT. This chain uses TRBV30 with TRBJ1-1, with D hard to call. The CDR3 spans 12 residues. V lost 0 bases to trimming and J lost 5 bases, with 7 bases between them. The germline V gene encodes CDR1 GTSNPN and CDR2 SVGIG (reference sequence).

The chain uses TRBV9 and TRBJ2-5, with unresolved D. Germline assignment: CDR1 SGDLS and CDR2 YYNGEE. This CDR3 is 13 amino acids long. Trimming shortened V by 3 bases and J by 3 bases, and 9 bases separated the two germline ends. The CDR3 DNA reads TGTGCCAGCAGCGCCGATCACAAAGAGACCCAGTACTTC. Its translation: CASSADHKETQYF.

In this sample, this clone turned up a few times. This chain joins TRBV6-5 and TRBJ1-1; D possibly corresponds to TRBD1 (6 bases). Trimming left V 2 bases short and J 0 bases short, with 13 bases between. CDR3 length equals 16 residues. Germline-derived CDR1 and CDR2 are MNHEY and SVGAGI. CDR3 nucleotides: TGTGCCAGCAGTTACGGTCACGACAGGCTGAACACTGAAGCTTTCTTT. The encoded protein is CASSYGHDRLNTEAFF.

The genes are TRBV2 and TRBJ2-3; 8 bases align to TRBD2. Germline assignment: CDR1 SNHLY and CDR2 FYNNEI. The CDR3 length is 12 residues. This chain's CDR3 is CAGSGGLDTQYF. The CDR3, as DNA: TGTGCAGGCAGCGGGGGTCTGGATACGCAGTATTTT.

This clone was found a few times. The V gene is TRBV19, the J gene TRBJ1-6; 8 bases map to TRBD1. The junction had 12 bases not matched to a gene; V was cut back by 8 bases and J by 0 bases. The CDR3 spans 18 residues. In germline, CDR1 is LNHDA, CDR2 SQIVND (reference sequence). The CDR3 here is CASSPGTGRSSYNSPLHF. The CDR3 DNA is TGTGCCAGTTCCCCCGGGACAGGCAGGAGCTCCTATAATTCACCCCTCCACTTT.

This clone was counted a few times. The V call is TRBV7-2, the J call TRBJ1-4; D is undetermined. Germline assignment: CDR1 SGHTA and CDR2 FQGNSA. There are 17 residues in the CDR3. V was shortened by 5 bases and J by 4 bases, with 20 bases between the two germline ends. Here the CDR3 reads CASSPGYGWQDNEKLFF. For the CDR3, the DNA is TGTGCCAGCAGCCCCGGGTATGGGTGGCAGGATAATGAAAAACTGTTTTTT.

This clone was detected once. The rearrangement joins TRBV4-1 to TRBJ2-1; 9 nucleotides line up with TRBD1. Germline CDR1 MGHRA, CDR2 YSYEKL. Trimming at V came to 4 bases and at J to 4 bases, leaving 2 bases not matched to a gene. The CDR3 runs to 14 residues. CDR3 DNA sequence: TGCGCCAGCAGCCGCGGGACAGGGTACAATGAGCAGTTCTTC. Translating it yields CASSRGTGYNEQFF.

The chain links TRBV19 to TRBJ2-7; D could derive from TRBD1 or TRBD2 (6 bases each). This CDR3 has 15 amino acids. Germline V gives CDR1 LNHDA, CDR2 SQIVND (reference sequence). V lost 5 bases and J lost 2, with 16 bases in between. CDR3 region: CASSVLTGATYEQYF. In DNA form, the CDR3 reads TGTGCCAGTAGTGTCCTAACGGGGGCTACCTACGAGCAGTACTTC.

The chain uses TRBV29-1 and TRBJ2-5; 11 nucleotides line up with TRBD2. CDR3 length: 15 amino acids. The germline V gene has CDR1 SQVTM and CDR2 ANQGSEA. V lost 6 bases to trimming and J lost 5 bases; unmatched junction nucleotides: 11. CDR3 protein: CSVRDSTSGGETQYF. CDR3 bases: TGCAGCGTGAGGGATAGCACTAGCGGGGGTGAGACCCAGTACTTC.

For the CDR3, the DNA is TGTGCCAGCAGTTCGACAGGGAACTATGGCTACACCTTC. It is translated as CASSSTGNYGYTF. This rearrangement joins TRBV2 to TRBJ1-2; 7 nucleotides line up with TRBD1. The V gene end was trimmed by 5 bases and the J gene end by 2 bases; junction bases not matched to a gene: 2. This CDR3 region has 13 residues. Germline CDR1 reads SNHLY; CDR2 reads FYNNEI.

The rearrangement links TRBV27 to TRBJ2-3, with 7 bases fitting TRBD1. Losses at the gene ends were 4 bases for V and 5 bases for J; bases not matched to a gene: 9. Germline CDR1 MNHEY, CDR2 SMNVEV (reference sequence). This CDR3 is built from 15 residues. This CDR3 is CASSSPPGQIDTQYF. The DNA of the CDR3 is TGTGCCAGCAGTTCCCCCCCGGGACAGATAGATACGCAGTATTTT.

The CDR3 loop is CATSRDLSLETQYF. The CDR3 DNA sequence: TGTGCCACCAGCAGAGATCTTAGTTTGGAGACCCAGTACTTC. This chain connects TRBV15 to TRBJ2-5; no definite D call. The CDR3 covers 14 residues. With 0 bases removed from V and 5 bases from J, the gap between germline ends came to 10 bases. The germline gives CDR1 LNHNV, CDR2 YYDKDF (reference sequence). The full variable domain, rest sourced from reference TRBV15 and TRBJ2-5, is DAMVIQNPRYQVTQFGKPVTLSCSQTLNHNVMYWYQQKSSQAPKLLFHYYDKDFNNEADTPDNFQSRRPNTSFCFLDIRSPGLGDTAMYLCATSRDLSLETQYFGPGTRLLVL.

The V and J genes are TRBV5-1 and TRBJ2-1, with D possibly TRBD2 on 6 matching bases. Germline V gene lookup returns CDR1 SGHRS and CDR2 YFSETQ. The CDR3 contains 14 residues. Trimming cost V 5 bases and J 1 base, with 10 bases left between them. The CDR3 coding sequence is TGCGCCAGCAGTGGGGGGAGGTCCTACAATGAGCAGTTCTTC. Translated: CASSGGRSYNEQFF.